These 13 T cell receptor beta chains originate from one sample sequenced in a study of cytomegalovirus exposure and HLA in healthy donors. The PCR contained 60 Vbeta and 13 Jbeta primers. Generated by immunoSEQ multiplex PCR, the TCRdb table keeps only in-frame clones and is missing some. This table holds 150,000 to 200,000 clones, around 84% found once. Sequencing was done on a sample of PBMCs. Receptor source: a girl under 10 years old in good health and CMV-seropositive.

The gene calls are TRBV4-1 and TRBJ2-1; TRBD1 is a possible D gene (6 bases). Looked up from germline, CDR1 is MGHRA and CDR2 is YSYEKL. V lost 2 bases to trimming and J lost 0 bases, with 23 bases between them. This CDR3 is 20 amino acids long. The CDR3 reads CASSQRFQGNPISSYNEQFF. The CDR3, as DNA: TGCGCCAGCAGCCAAAGGTTTCAGGGGAACCCCATCAGCTCCTACAATGAGCAGTTCTTC.

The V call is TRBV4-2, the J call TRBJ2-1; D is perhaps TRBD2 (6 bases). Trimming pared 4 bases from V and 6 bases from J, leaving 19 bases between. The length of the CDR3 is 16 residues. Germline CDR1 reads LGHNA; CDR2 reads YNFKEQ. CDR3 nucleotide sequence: TGTGCCAGCAGCCTCCTTGGGGAGGCCGCCTTCAATGAGCAGTTCTTC. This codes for CASSLLGEAAFNEQFF.

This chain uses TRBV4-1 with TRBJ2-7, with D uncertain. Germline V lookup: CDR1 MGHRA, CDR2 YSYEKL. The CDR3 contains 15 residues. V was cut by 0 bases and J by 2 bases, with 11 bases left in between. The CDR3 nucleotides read TGCGCCAGCAGCCAAGAACCCCCTGGGCCCTACGAGCAGTACTTC. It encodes CASSQEPPGPYEQYF.

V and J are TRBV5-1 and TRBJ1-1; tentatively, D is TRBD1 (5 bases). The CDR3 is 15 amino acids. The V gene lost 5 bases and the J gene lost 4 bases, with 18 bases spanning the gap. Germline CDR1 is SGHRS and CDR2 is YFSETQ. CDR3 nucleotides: TGCGCCAGCAGTCTGGAGGGGTTTAGGGGCACTGAAGCTTTCTTT. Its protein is CASSLEGFRGTEAFF.

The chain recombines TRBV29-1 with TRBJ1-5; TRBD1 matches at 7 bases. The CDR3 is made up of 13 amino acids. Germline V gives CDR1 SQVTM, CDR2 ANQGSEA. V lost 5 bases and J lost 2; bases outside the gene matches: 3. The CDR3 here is CSVRGTGNQPQHF. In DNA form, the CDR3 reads TGCAGCGTTCGAGGGACAGGCAATCAGCCCCAGCATTTT.

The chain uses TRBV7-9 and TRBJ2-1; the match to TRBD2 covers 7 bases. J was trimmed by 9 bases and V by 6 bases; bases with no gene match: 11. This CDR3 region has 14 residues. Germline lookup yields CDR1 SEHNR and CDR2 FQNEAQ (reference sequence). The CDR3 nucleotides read TGTGCCAGCAGTGACGGCGGGAGATCTGGTGAGCAGTTCTTC. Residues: CASSDGGRSGEQFF.

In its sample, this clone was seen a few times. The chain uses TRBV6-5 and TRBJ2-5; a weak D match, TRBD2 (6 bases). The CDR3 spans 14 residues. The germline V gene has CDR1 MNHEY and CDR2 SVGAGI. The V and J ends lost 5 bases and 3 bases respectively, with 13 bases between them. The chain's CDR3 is CASSTGTGKETQYF. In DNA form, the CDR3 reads TGTGCCAGCAGTACCGGGACTGGTAAAGAGACCCAGTACTTC.

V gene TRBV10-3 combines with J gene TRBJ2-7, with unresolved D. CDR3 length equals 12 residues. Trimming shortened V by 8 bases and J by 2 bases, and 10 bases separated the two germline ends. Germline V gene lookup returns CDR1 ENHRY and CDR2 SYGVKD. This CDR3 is CAIGTAPYEQYF. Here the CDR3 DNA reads TGTGCCATCGGTACAGCACCCTACGAGCAGTACTTC.

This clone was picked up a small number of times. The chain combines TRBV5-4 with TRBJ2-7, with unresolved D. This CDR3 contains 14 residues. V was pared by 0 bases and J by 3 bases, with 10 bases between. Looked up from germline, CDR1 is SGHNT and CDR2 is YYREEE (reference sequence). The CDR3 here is CASSLGPTIYEQYF. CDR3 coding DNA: TGTGCCAGCAGCTTGGGGCCCACCATCTACGAGCAGTACTTC.

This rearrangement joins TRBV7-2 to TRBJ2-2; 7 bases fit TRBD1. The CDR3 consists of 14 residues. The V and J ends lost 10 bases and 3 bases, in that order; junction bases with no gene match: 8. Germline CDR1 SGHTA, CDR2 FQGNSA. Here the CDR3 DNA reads TGTGCCACTCGACAGGGCGATTACACCGGGGAGCTGTTTTTT. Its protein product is CATRQGDYTGELFF.

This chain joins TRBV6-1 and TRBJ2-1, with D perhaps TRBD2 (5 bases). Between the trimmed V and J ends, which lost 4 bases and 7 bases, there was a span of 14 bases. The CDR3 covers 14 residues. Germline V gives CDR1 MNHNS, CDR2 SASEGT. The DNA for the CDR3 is TGTGCCAGCAGTGGGCGAGGGCATCGGAATGAGCAGTTCTTC. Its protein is CASSGRGHRNEQFF.

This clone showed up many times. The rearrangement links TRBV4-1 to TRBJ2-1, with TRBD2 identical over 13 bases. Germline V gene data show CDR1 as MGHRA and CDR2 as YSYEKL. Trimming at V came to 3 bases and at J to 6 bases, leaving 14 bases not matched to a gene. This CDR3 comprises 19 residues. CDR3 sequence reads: CASSQTGTSGTILGNEQFF. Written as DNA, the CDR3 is TGCGCCAGCAGCCAGACCGGGACTAGCGGGACAATCTTAGGCAATGAGCAGTTCTTC.

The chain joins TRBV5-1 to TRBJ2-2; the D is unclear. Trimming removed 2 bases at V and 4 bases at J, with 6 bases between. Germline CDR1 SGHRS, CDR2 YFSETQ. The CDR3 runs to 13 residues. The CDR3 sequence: CASSFKSTGELFF. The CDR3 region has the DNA TGCGCCAGCAGCTTTAAGAGCACCGGGGAGCTGTTTTTT. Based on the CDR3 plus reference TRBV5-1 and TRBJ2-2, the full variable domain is KAGVTQTPRYLIKTRGQQVTLSCSPISGHRSVSWYQQTPGQGLQFLFEYFSETQRNKGNFPGRFSGRQFSNSRSEMNVSTLELGDSALYLCASSFKSTGELFFGEGSRLTVL.